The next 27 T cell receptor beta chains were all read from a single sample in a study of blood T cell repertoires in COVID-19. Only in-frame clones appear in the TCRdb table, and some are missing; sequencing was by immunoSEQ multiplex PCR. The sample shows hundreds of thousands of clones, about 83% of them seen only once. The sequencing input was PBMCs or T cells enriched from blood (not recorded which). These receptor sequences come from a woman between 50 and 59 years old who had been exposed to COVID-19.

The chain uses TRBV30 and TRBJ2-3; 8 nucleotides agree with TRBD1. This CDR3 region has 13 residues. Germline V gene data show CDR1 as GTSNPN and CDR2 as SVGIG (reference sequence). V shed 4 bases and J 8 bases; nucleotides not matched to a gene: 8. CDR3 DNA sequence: TGTGCCTGGAACCCGGACAGGGCAGGTACGCAGTATTTT. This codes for CAWNPDRAGTQYF.

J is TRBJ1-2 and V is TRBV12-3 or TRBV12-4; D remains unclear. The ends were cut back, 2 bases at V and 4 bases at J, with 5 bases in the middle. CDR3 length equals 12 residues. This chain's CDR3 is CASSLTRYGYTF. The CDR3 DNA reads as TGTGCCAGCAGTTTAACACGCTATGGCTACACCTTC.

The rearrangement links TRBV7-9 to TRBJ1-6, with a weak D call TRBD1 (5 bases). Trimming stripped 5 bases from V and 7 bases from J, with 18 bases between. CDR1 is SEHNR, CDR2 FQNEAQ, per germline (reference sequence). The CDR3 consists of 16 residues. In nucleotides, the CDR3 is TGTGCCAGCAGCCGGGCGGGGCCCGCTAGGAATTCACCCCTCCACTTT. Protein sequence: CASSRAGPARNSPLHF.

Here the CDR3 DNA reads TGTGCCAGCAGTGAAGGACAGGGCACAGATACGCAGTATTTT. It specifies CASSEGQGTDTQYF. This chain connects TRBV6-1 to TRBJ2-3, with D tentatively TRBD1 (6 bases). Per the germline V gene, CDR1 is MNHNS and CDR2 is SASEGT. V was shortened by 1 base and J by 1 base, with 6 bases between the two germline ends. The CDR3 totals 14 residues.

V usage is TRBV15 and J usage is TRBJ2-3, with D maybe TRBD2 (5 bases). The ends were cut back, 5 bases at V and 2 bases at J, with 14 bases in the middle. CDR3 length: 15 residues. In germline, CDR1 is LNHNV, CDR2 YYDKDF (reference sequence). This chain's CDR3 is CATSSRAALTDTQYF. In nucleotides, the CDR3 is TGTGCCACCAGCTCGAGGGCCGCCCTCACAGATACGCAGTATTTT.

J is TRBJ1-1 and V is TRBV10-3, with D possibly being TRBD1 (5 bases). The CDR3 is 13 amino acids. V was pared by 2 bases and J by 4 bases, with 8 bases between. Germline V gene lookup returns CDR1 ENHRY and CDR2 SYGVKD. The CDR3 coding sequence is TGTGCCATCAGTGAGGGGGGGTCCACTGAAGCTTTCTTT. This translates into CAISEGGSTEAFF.

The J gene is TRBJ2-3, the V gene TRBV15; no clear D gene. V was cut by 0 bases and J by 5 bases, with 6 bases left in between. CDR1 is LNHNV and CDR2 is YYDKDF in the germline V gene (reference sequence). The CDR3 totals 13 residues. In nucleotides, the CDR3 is TGTGCCACCAGCAGAGATCTCAGAGATACGCAGTATTTT. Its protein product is CATSRDLRDTQYF.

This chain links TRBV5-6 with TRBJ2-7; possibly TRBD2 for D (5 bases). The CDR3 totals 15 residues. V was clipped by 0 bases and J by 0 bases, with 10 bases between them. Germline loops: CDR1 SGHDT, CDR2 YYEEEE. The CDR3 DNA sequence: TGTGCCAGCAGCTTGGGTGCGGGTGGCTCCTACGAGCAGTACTTC. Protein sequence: CASSLGAGGSYEQYF.

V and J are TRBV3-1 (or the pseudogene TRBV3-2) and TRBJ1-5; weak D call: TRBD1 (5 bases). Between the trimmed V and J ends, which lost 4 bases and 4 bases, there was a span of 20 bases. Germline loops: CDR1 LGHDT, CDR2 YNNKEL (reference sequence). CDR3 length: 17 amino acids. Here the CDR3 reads CASSPIPVGGGNQPQHF. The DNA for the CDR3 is TGTGCCAGCAGCCCTATCCCCGTCGGGGGAGGGAATCAGCCCCAGCATTTT.

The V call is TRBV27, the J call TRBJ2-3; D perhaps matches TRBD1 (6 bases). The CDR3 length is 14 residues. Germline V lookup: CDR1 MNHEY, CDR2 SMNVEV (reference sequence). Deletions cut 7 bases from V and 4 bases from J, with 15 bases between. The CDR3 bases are TGTGCCAGCACCTTACAGGGTCCCGCAGATACGCAGTATTTT. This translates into CASTLQGPADTQYF.

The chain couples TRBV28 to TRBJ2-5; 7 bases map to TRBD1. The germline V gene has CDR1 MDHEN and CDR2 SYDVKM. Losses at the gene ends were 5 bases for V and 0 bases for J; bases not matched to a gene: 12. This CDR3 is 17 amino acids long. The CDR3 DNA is TGTGCCAGCAGTGGGGCTGAAGGGGGCCACTACCAAGAGACCCAGTACTTC. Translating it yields CASSGAEGGHYQETQYF.

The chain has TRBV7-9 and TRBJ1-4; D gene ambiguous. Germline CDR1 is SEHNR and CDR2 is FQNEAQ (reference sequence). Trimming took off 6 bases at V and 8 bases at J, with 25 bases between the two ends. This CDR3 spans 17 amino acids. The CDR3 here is CASSPPLGSLGGEKLFF. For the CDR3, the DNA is TGTGCCAGCAGTCCCCCCCTAGGATCCCTAGGAGGGGAAAAACTGTTTTTT.

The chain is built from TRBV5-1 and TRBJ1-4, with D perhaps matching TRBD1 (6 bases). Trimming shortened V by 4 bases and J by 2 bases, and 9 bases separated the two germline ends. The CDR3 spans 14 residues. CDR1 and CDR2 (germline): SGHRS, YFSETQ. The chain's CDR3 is CASSQGGTNEKLFF. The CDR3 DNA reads TGCGCCAGCAGCCAAGGGGGTACTAATGAAAAACTGTTTTTT. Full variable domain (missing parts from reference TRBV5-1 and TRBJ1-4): KAGVTQTPRYLIKTRGQQVTLSCSPISGHRSVSWYQQTPGQGLQFLFEYFSETQRNKGNFPGRFSGRQFSNSRSEMNVSTLELGDSALYLCASSQGGTNEKLFFGSGTQLSVL.

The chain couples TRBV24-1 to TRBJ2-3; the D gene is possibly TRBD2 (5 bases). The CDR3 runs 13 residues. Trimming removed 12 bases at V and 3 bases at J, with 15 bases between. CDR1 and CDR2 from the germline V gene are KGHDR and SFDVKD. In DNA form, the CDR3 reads TGTGCCTCGAGCGGAAATGGGACAGATACGCAGTATTTT. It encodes CASSGNGTDTQYF.

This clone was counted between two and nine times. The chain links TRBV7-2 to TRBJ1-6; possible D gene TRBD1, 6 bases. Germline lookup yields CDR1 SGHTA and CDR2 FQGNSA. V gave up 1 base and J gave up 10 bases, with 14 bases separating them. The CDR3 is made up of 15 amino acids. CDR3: CASSLVPSGQSPLHF. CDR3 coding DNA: TGTGCCAGCAGCTTAGTGCCCTCGGGACAATCACCCCTCCACTTT.

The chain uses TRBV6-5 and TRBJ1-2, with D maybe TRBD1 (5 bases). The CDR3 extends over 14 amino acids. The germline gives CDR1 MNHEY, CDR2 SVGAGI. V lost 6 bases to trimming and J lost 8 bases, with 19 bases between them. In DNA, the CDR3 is TGTGCCAGCAGCGGTCTGGAGGGGAGCTCCGGCTACACCTTC. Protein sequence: CASSGLEGSSGYTF.

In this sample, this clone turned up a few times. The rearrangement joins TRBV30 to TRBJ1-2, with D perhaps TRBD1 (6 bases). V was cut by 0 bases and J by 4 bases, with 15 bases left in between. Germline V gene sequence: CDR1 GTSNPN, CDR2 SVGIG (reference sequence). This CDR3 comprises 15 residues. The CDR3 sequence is CAWSVGQGPSYGYTF. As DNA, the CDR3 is TGTGCCTGGAGTGTCGGGCAGGGGCCTTCCTATGGCTACACCTTC.

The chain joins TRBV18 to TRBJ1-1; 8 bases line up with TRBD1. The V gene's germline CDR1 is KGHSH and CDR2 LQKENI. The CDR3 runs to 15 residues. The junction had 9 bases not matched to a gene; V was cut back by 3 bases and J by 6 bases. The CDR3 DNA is TGTGCCAGCTCACCGAGGACAGGGATTAGCGCTGAAGCTTTCTTT. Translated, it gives CASSPRTGISAEAFF.

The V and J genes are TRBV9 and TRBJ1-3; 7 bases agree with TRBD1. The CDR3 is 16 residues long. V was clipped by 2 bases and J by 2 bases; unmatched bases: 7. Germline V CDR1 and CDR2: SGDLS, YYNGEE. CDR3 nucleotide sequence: TGTGCCAGCAGCGTGGCATCGACAGGGACTGGAAACACCATATATTTT. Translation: CASSVASTGTGNTIYF.

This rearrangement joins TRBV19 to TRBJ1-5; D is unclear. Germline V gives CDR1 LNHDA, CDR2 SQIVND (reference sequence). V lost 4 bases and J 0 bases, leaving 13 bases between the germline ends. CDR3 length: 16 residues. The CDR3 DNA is TGTGCCAGTAGTAGCCTGGGAGGTCATAGCAATCAGCCCCAGCATTTT. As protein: CASSSLGGHSNQPQHF.

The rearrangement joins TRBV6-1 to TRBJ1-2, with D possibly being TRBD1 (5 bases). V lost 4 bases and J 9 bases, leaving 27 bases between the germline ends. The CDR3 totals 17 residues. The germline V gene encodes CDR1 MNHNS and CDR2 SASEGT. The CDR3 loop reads CASSGGFGPMGLASYTF. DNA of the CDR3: TGTGCCAGCAGTGGGGGCTTTGGGCCCATGGGTTTGGCGAGCTACACCTTC.

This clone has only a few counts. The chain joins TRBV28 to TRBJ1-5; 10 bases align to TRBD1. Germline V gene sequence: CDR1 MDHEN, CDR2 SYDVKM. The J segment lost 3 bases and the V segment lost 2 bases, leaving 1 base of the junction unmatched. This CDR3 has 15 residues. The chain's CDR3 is CASSLGQGDNQPQHF. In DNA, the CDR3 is TGTGCCAGCAGTTTAGGACAGGGGGACAATCAGCCCCAGCATTTT.

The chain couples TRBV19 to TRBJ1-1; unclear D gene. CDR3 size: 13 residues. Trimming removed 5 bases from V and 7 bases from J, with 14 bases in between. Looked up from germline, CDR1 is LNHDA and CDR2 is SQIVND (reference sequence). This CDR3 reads CASSPRGAYEAFF. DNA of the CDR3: TGTGCCAGTAGTCCAAGAGGAGCTTATGAAGCTTTCTTT.

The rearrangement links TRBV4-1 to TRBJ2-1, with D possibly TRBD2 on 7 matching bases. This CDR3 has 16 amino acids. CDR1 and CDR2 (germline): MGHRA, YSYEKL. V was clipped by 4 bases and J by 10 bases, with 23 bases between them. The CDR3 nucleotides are TGCGCCAGCAGCCCCTTGGAAGAGGGGGGGCGGGCGGAGCAGTTCTTC. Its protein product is CASSPLEEGGRAEQFF.

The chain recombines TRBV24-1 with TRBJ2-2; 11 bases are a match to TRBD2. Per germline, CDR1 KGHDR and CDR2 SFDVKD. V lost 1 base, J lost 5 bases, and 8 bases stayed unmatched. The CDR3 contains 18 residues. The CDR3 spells CATSDFRTSGGRTGELFF. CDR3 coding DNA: TGTGCCACCAGTGATTTCCGAACTAGCGGGGGAAGGACCGGGGAGCTGTTTTTT.

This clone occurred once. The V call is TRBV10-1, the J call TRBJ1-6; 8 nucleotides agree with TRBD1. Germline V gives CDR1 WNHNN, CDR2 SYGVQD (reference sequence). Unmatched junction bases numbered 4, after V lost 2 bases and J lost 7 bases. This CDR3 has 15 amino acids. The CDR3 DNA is TGCGCCAGCAGTGAGGGGACAGGAAAAAATTCACCCCTCCACTTT. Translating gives CASSEGTGKNSPLHF.

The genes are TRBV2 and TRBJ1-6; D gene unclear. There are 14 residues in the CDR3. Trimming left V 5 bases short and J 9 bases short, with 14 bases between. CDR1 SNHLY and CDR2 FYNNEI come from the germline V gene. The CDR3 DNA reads TGTGCCAGCAGTCCGGACCAAGGGAGTTCACCCCTCCACTTT. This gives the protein CASSPDQGSSPLHF.